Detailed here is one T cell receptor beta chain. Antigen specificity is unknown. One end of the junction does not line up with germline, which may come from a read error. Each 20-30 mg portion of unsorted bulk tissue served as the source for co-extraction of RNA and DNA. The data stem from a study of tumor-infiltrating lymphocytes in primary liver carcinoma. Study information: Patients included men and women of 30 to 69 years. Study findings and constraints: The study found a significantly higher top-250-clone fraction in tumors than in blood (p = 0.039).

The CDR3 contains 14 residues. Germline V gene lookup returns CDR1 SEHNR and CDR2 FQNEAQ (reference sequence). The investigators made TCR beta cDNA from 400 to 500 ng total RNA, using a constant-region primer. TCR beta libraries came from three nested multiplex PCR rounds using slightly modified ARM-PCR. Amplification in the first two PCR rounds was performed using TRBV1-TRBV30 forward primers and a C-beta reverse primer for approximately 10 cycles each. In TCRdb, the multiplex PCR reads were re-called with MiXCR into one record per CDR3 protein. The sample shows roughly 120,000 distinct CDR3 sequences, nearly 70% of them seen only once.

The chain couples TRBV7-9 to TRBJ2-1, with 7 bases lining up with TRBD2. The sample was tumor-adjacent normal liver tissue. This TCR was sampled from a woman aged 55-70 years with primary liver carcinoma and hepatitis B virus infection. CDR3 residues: CASSSSSGYKEPFF. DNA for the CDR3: TGTGCCAGCAGTTCTTCTAGCGGCTACAAAGAGCCGTTCTTC. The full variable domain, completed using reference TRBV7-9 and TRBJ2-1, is DTGVSQNPRHKITKRGQNVTFRCDPISEHNRLYWYRQTLGQGPEFLTYFQNEAQLEKSRLLSDRFSAERPKGSFSTLEIQRTEQGDSAMYLCASSSSSGYKEPFFGPGTRLTVL.